This record looks at one TCR beta chain sequence and its context. Its specific antigen is unknown. The record has no base qualities; no much larger clone is one base away. The data stem from a study of cytomegalovirus exposure and HLA in healthy donors listed by TCRdb under 2017. About the study as a whole: In an earlier analysis of 450 to 750 of the donors, about 260 Gb of sequence data and 117 million unique TCR beta sequences from 150 million to 200 million T cells were reported. A later analysis re-examined previously published TCR beta repertoires from roughly 650 donors and added high-resolution HLA genotyping to investigate patterns of TCR occurrence. The study aimed to test whether signatures of past pathogen exposure could be identified by cataloging public T cell receptors. A handful of DR-DQ haplotypes were handled as single units for association and clustering because linkage in the cohort was strong. The study combined high-throughput TCR immunosequencing, statistical association of individual TCRs with disease status, and machine learning to predict cytomegalovirus infection status. A later genetic analysis took genome-wide SNP genotypes for 398 of the 666 donors and used that subset as a discovery cohort. Along with the roughly 610-subject first cohort, a separate validation cohort of roughly 110 different subjects was used. An early release covering roughly 580 HLA-typed donors comprised around 300 gigabases of sequencing data and 65 million to 100 million unique TCR sequences. Among the approximately 400 genotyped donors, approximately 81% belonged to the genetic ancestry cluster associated with self-reported Caucasian donors. Typing coverage varied by locus: roughly 620-640 donors for A, B, C, DRB1 and DQB1; more than 500 for DQA1; 606 for DPA1; more than 450 for DPB1. All discovery cohort repertoires had been generated using a single sequencing platform. The T cell repertoires of under 750 subjects were profiled by immunosequencing and related to cytomegalovirus serostatus. Among about 410 genotyped donors of the cohort, an average of around 240,000 unique TCR beta nucleotide sequences was sequenced per donor, of which about 20% were non-productive. HLA typing covered class I and class II loci at four-digit resolution. The later analysis used no new phenotypic data to find candidate immune exposures, relying instead on TCR beta sequences and their occurrence across donors. An earlier analysis of 587 of the donors used high-throughput TCR beta sequencing to judge whether each TCR beta V gene segment behaved as functional or pseudogenic. Alongside the repertoire data, information on donor age, sex, ethnicity and CMV serostatus was compiled. The paper as a whole reports these results and caveats: In vitro tests confirmed that a few of the cytomegalovirus-associated TCR beta chains recognize cytomegalovirus antigens. The 87-base-pair reads could not distinguish some IMGT-functional V segments, including TRBV6-2 and TRBV6-3, so those segments were excluded. In a later analysis, the rate of TCR association differed among HLA loci, with DRB1 alleles having the most associated TCRs and HLA-C alleles having the fewest. In a later analysis, HLA-associated TCR beta chains showed more clonal expansion and lower generation probabilities than non-associated chains that were equally common. A further reported finding was that TCR beta sequences accurately predicted the HLA-A and HLA-B alleles for most subjects in the first cohort. The classifier was reported to diagnose cytomegalovirus status with high specificity and sensitivity in both the original cohort and the validation cohort. Because HLA typing was unavailable for some donors at each locus, only the typed subset was used in association tests. The cohort was sequenced for TCR beta chains only, and without alpha or paired-chain data the features that could be detected were limited. In a later genetic analysis, a missense DCLRE1C variant was associated with V-gene and J-gene trimming of TCR beta chains, and the association was replicated in an independent cohort. In an earlier analysis of around 500 of the donors, most TCR beta V segments appeared in productive rearrangements about 87% or about 30% of the time, broadly matching IMGT annotations. The presence/absence analyses assumed that sequencing depth was roughly uniform across donors, and that assumption may not be true. Immune exposure information for the cohort was limited to CMV serostatus. Assigning TCR associations to individual alleles was difficult when HLA alleles, especially DR and DQ, strongly co-occurred. It was suggested by the authors that the approach could potentially be generalized to other disease states and immunological phenotypes. In a later analysis, most CMV-associated TCR beta chains were found to appear HLA-restricted, with HLA associations seemingly driven largely by CMV exposure. A later genetic analysis reported fewer N-insertions in productive TCRs among donors in an Asian-associated ancestry cluster than the roughly 640-donor mean. In the study, some 160 TCR beta chains were listed as associated with cytomegalovirus. Because counts were too low, roughly 18 rarely observed V segments, including chromosome 9 orphons, were left out of the earlier analysis of 587 of the donors. A cluster of highly shared sequence variants was judged likely to represent a technical artifact of the sequencing pipeline. Correlated functional status among segregating V segments might be attributable to linkage disequilibrium, but an unknown experimental factor could not be ruled out. A later analysis associated about 16,000 TCR beta sequences with specific HLA alleles at a false discovery rate of 0.05. According to a later analysis, parvovirus B19, influenza, CMV and Epstein-Barr virus appeared linked to several top co-occurrence clusters. While some public TCRs were present in many individuals, most TCR sequences turned up only very rarely across donors.

Library creation used the immunoSEQ multiplex PCR assay. For the multiplex PCR, a mixture combining 60 forward primers for TCR Vbeta segments and 13 reverse primers for TCR Jbeta segments was used. A multiplex PCR assay on genomic DNA amplified the CDR3 region of rearranged TCR beta genes. The Illumina HiSeq System was used to sequence the amplified TCR beta libraries as 87-base-pair reads. In the authors' own workflow: A later analysis tallied about 77 million unique TCR beta chains across the approximately 670 repertoires, and about 12 million of those chains were shared by two or more donors. To remove PCR and sequencing errors, raw reads were error-corrected and collapsed into unique sequences using a nearest-neighbor algorithm that merged closely related sequences. Alignment of CDR3 sequences to IMGT reference sequences was used to assign V, D and J gene segments. Each retained sequence needed at least a six-nucleotide match to both a V gene segment and a J gene segment. A rearrangement counted as productive if the CDR3 had no stop codons and remained in frame with V and J, and every other rearrangement counted as non-productive. CDR3 was defined according to IMGT convention as the region running from the second conserved V-encoded cysteine to the conserved J-encoded phenylalanine. The earlier analysis of some 580 of the donors excluded any sequence lacking an unambiguous match to a single V gene segment. In an earlier analysis of roughly 500 of the donors, V segments were called functional above 56.7% productive rearrangements and were called segregating when the between-donor standard deviation exceeded 5%. To diagnose cytomegalovirus status from the catalog of TCR beta chain sequences, a statistical classification framework was built. In a later analysis, TCR nucleotide sequences were compared against IMGT/GENE-DB human TR gene sequences so that V and J genes could be assigned. A later analysis assigned CDR3 sequences and most-parsimonious VDJ recombination scenarios with the TCRdist pipeline. In a later analysis, each TCR beta chain was defined by its CDR3 amino acid sequence together with its V-gene family, and reads without a unique V-gene family were excluded. In a later analysis, nearly 600 highly shared, low-generation-probability nucleotide sequences were removed to address suspected cross-contamination and a sequencing artifact. In a later analysis, a clonal expansion index for each public chain was calculated from normalized within-repertoire ranks of inferred template counts. In a later analysis, generation probabilities were computed with a VDJ recombination model fitted to out-of-frame rearrangements, and the resulting probabilities were checked against IGoR. A later analysis scored TCR-TCR, TCR-HLA and TCR-CMV co-occurrence with hypergeometric tests, applying a repertoire-size bias correction to TCR pairs. To estimate false discovery rates, a later analysis permuted the HLA or CMV assignments 20 times. In a later analysis, co-occurring TCRs were grouped with DBSCAN, and TCRdist sequence similarity was added when clustering was performed within HLA-allele-positive subsets. Repertoires with fewer than 30,000 or more than 120,000 public chains were left out of co-occurrence clustering, as were a handful of repertoires with anomalous nucleotide sharing. TCRdb re-hosts the immuneACCESS table, in-frame sequences only. Its copies lack some clones; in the studies checked, an unresolved V gene accounts for under half of them, and the cause for the rest is not known. From that table come the V and J calls and clone size; the DNA was used to work out D and trimming. This sample comprises around 140,000 clones, roughly four fifths of them detected only once. Together, the top ten hold roughly 7.2% of the sample.

The cohort comprised some 730 healthy bone marrow donors. All cohort members were sampled while nominally healthy, although unrecorded immune exposures were likely present. The donor tested CMV seronegative and was one of the 352 seronegative cohort members. Every donor gave a peripheral blood sample, and the peripheral blood mononuclear cells from that sample were used for TCR beta sequencing. The Qiagen DNeasy Blood Extraction Kit was used to extract genomic DNA from the blood cell samples. The V and J ends are trimmed by 1 base and 7 bases, leaving 10 bases between them. Via the germline V gene, CDR1 is MNHEY and CDR2 SVGAGI. The CDR3 starts with the cysteine, ends with the phenylalanine, and has 14 residues. Of all the DNA, just the CDR3 is kept, 42 bases in frame from base 1.

Sequenced material: PBMCs. The receptor chain draws on TRBV6-5 and TRBJ1-4, with an unclear D gene assignment. The clonotype comes from a male donor in good health and CMV-seronegative. The CDR3 has the sequence CASSYWEGGEKLFF. Read as DNA, the sequence is TGTGCCAGCAGTTACTGGGAAGGAGGTGAAAAACTGTTTTTT.